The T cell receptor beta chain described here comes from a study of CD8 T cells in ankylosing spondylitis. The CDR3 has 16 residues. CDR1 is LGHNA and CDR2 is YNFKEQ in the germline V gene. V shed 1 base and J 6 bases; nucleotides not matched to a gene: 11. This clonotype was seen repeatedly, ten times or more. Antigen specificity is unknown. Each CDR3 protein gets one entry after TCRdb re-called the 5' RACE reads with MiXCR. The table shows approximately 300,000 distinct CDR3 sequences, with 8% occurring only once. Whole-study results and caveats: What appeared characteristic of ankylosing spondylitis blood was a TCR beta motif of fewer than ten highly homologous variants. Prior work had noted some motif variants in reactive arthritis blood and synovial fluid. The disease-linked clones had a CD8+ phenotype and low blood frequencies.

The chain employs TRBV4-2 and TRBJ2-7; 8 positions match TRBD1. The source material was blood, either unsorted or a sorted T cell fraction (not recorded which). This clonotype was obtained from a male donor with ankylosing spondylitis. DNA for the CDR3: TGTGCCAGCAGCCAAGCCGACCGGACAGGGTCAAGCGAGCAGTACTTC. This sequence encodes CASSQADRTGSSEQYF.